This record looks at one T cell receptor (beta chain) sequence and its context. Its antigen is still unknown. One base away there is no much larger clone; base qualities are not given. This entry is derived from a study of blood T cell repertoires in COVID-19 (dated by TCRdb to between 2020 and 2021). In the study overall: Collaborator samples came from the United States, Italy and Spain and covered acute and convalescent phases of COVID-19. Where available, HLA class I and class II types were taken from metadata supplied by the sample provider and were not determined by assay-based typing. The samples were drawn from two sources: the first 160 participants of the ongoing ImmuneRACE study, and fewer than 1,500 subjects contributed by 6 global collaborators. Subjects who had been exposed to COVID-19, were actively infected with it, or had recovered from it provided the deeply sampled blood TCRbeta repertoires that made up the dataset. The sample metadata nearly always contained a de-identified subject ID, COVID-19 status, age in years and sex. The material from the prospective study consisted of cDNA or gDNA derived from T cells, B-cell-depleted T cells, or PBMCs. The repertoires were released in a freely available public database intended as a resource for research on the immune response to SARS-CoV-2. The full study reports these points: How much clinical and demographic metadata was included differed by source and by participant, and the metadata was provided uncurated.

TCRbeta CDR3 regions were amplified from genomic DNA using the immunoSEQ Assay, a bias-controlled multiplex PCR. Concerning the study's data processing: Nucleated cell counts per sample were estimated from amplification of reference gene primers within the assay. Sequence reads were collapsed and filtered to measure the absolute abundance of every unique TCRbeta CDR3 rearrangement. For each sample, productive Simpson clonality was calculated as the square root of Simpson's diversity index across productive rearrangements. Here the immuneACCESS table is served through TCRdb, limited to in-frame sequences with V and J called. Missing clones are a known gap in these copies; in checked studies unresolved V genes cover under half, and the rest lacks a known reason. The DNA gave D and trimming, while V, J and clone size come from that table. Recorded for this sample are about 120,000 clones; over 80% of them occurred a single time. Around 2.3% of the sample lies in the top ten.

Each collaborating institution followed its own protocols to collect whole blood in K2EDTA tubes. Collaborator samples were shipped for TCRbeta analysis as frozen whole blood, isolated PBMCs, or DNA extracted from either sample type. Sequences DFQATT (CDR1) and SNEGSKA (CDR2) are obtained from the germline V gene (reference sequence). Trimming removed 3 bases from V and 7 bases from J; the gene matches leave 10 bases unexplained. From cysteine to phenylalanine, the CDR3 is 15 amino acids long. Only the CDR3 DNA is retained, 45 bases long and in frame from the first base. This receptor chain uses TRBV20-1 and TRBJ2-2, with 8 junctional bases fitting TRBD1. The sample comprised peripheral blood. This receptor was taken from a man aged 30 to 39 with acute or convalescent COVID-19. The DNA is TGCAGTGCTAGTGCAACGGGACAGGCGGACGGGGAGCTGTTTTTT. The resulting protein is CSASATGQADGELFF.